This T cell receptor beta chain was profiled in a study of T-cell reconstitution after alpha-beta-depleted transplantation in children. Findings and limits, study-wide: As was reported, about two months after transplant, alpha-beta T cells came from several hundred expanded graft clones.

Unique molecular identifiers were used to barcode this TCRbeta library. TCRdb analysed the PCR reads with MiXCR anew, one entry per CDR3 protein. Of more than 400,000 distinct CDR3 sequences listed, more than 9.5% were seen once; the top ten hold 12% to 15%. This clonotype has a handful of counts. As yet, its antigen is unknown. Sample: PBMCs, mostly from graft donor cells, taken 180 days after TCRalphabeta/CD19-depleted stem cell transplant. The receptor's source is a female patient aged 2 to 10 who had a stem cell transplant for aplastic anemia, so the T cells may come from the graft donor.

CDR3 sequence: CASTPGGGATFRNTQYF. For the CDR3, the DNA is TGTGCCAGCACTCCAGGGGGTGGGGCCACATTTCGGAATACGCAGTATTTT. The V and J genes are TRBV28 and TRBJ2-3; 7 bases map to TRBD1. The CDR3 contains 17 residues. The trim removed 7 bases at V and 7 bases at J, leaving 20 bases unmatched. Germline lookup yields CDR1 MDHEN and CDR2 SYDVKM.